The 32 T cell receptor beta chains listed next were all sequenced from one sample in a study of cytomegalovirus exposure and HLA in healthy donors. Researchers ran the PCR with 60 Vbeta and 13 Jbeta primers. The repertoire was sequenced with immunoSEQ multiplex PCR; TCRdb's copy has only in-frame clones and lacks some. The data show over 120,000 clones, roughly 76% seen once. Input material: PBMCs. These receptors were collected from a woman in her thirties in good health and CMV-seronegative.

This clone occurred a few times. The rearrangement links TRBV4-1 to TRBJ2-2, with TRBD1 matching over 10 bases. This CDR3 has 15 residues. Germline V gene data show CDR1 as MGHRA and CDR2 as YSYEKL. The ends lost 5 bases at V and 4 bases at J; junction bases unmatched: 4. This CDR3 reads CASSSGQGFTGELFF. CDR3 nucleotides: TGCGCCAGCAGCTCGGGACAGGGGTTCACCGGGGAGCTGTTTTTT.

The chain has TRBV4-2 and TRBJ2-1; the match to TRBD2 covers 14 bases. Germline values: CDR1 LGHNA, CDR2 YNFKEQ. V lost 3 bases and J lost 3; bases outside the gene matches: 1. CDR3 length: 16 amino acids. CDR3 loop: CASSQGLAGDYNEQFF. In DNA, the CDR3 is TGTGCCAGCAGCCAGGGACTAGCGGGGGACTACAATGAGCAGTTCTTC.

The chain has TRBV7-9 and TRBJ2-5; perhaps TRBD2 as D (6 bases). This CDR3 region has 14 residues. Trimming removed 5 bases at V and 5 bases at J, with 15 bases between. Germline V gene sequence: CDR1 SEHNR, CDR2 FQNEAQ (reference sequence). The CDR3 loop is CASSLGGGTETQYF. DNA of the CDR3: TGTGCCAGCAGCCTCGGTGGGGGGACGGAGACCCAGTACTTC.

This chain connects TRBV7-9 to TRBJ2-3; no definite D call. From germline, CDR1 is SEHNR and CDR2 FQNEAQ (reference sequence). The CDR3 consists of 14 residues. The ends were cut back, 3 bases at V and 2 bases at J, with 9 bases in the middle. The CDR3 protein is CASSFLVSTDTQYF. The CDR3 bases are TGTGCCAGCAGCTTCCTAGTTTCCACAGATACGCAGTATTTT.

V gene TRBV28 combines with J gene TRBJ1-5; 7 bases are shared with TRBD1. Trimming cost V 3 bases and J 0 bases; bases outside gene matches: 2. The germline gives CDR1 MDHEN, CDR2 SYDVKM. The CDR3 consists of 15 residues. The CDR3 protein is CASSFDRDSNQPQHF. In DNA, the CDR3 is TGTGCCAGCAGTTTCGACAGGGATAGCAATCAGCCCCAGCATTTT.

V and J are TRBV6-5 and TRBJ1-2, with TRBD1 matching over 12 bases. Germline V gene sequence: CDR1 MNHEY, CDR2 SVGAGI. The J segment lost 4 bases and the V segment lost 5 bases, leaving 5 bases of the junction unmatched. The CDR3 runs to 15 residues. Here the CDR3 reads CASSTGTGGAYGYTF. DNA of the CDR3: TGTGCCAGCAGTACGGGGACAGGGGGCGCCTATGGCTACACCTTC.

This chain uses TRBV15 with TRBJ2-5; 9 bases agree with TRBD1. The germline V gene encodes CDR1 LNHNV and CDR2 YYDKDF (reference sequence). CDR3 size: 15 residues. V was pared by 5 bases and J by 4 bases, with 8 bases of the junction left unmatched. Here the CDR3 reads CATSSETGGGETQYF. The CDR3 DNA follows: TGTGCCACCAGCTCCGAGACAGGGGGGGGAGAGACCCAGTACTTC.

The chain combines TRBV27 with TRBJ1-2; 7 positions agree with TRBD1. Germline V lookup: CDR1 MNHEY, CDR2 SMNVEV (reference sequence). This CDR3 comprises 14 residues. The J segment lost 8 bases and the V segment lost 4 bases, leaving 10 bases of the junction unmatched. The CDR3 DNA reads as TGTGCCAGCAGTTCGGGACAGCCCGCTACCGGCTACACCTTC. Encoded protein: CASSSGQPATGYTF.

This chain connects TRBV11-3 to TRBJ2-7, with no clear D. The CDR3 has 12 amino acids. Trimming shortened V by 6 bases and J by 4 bases, and 10 bases separated the two germline ends. The V gene's germline CDR1 is SGHNT and CDR2 YENEEA. This CDR3 is CASRPTTYEQYF. The CDR3 region has the DNA TGTGCCAGCAGACCTACTACTTACGAGCAGTACTTC.

The chain recombines TRBV30 with TRBJ1-5; perhaps TRBD1 as D (5 bases). V shed 7 bases and J shed 3 bases, with 13 bases lying between them. The length of the CDR3 is 13 residues. In germline, CDR1 is GTSNPN, CDR2 SVGIG (reference sequence). In DNA form, the CDR3 reads TGTGCCTCCCGTGGGGGGGACAATCAGCCCCAGCATTTT. Amino acids: CASRGGDNQPQHF.

The chain carries TRBV5-1 and TRBJ1-1, with TRBD1 identical over 8 bases. Germline trimming cut 4 bases from V and 0 bases from J; bases unmatched to any gene: 14. This CDR3 is built from 18 residues. Germline loops: CDR1 SGHRS, CDR2 YFSETQ. CDR3 sequence (DNA): TGCGCCAGCAGCACCCTCGGACAGGGAGGAAGCGTGAACACTGAAGCTTTCTTT. Residues: CASSTLGQGGSVNTEAFF.

The chain is built from TRBV7-2 and TRBJ2-6, with D maybe TRBD2 (5 bases). The CDR3 contains 16 residues. Trimming took off 5 bases at V and 2 bases at J, with 13 bases between the two ends. CDR1 and CDR2 from the germline V gene are SGHTA and FQGNSA. The CDR3 is CASSPDRGAGANVLTF. CDR3 nucleotide sequence: TGTGCCAGCAGCCCCGATCGGGGAGCTGGGGCCAACGTCCTGACTTTC.

The V and J genes are TRBV2 and TRBJ2-5; 8 nucleotides align to TRBD2. The J call is in doubt because the DNA end fits TRBJ2-7 better. The CDR3 runs to 13 residues. Germline loops: CDR1 SNHLY, CDR2 FYNNEI. The CDR3 reads CASSTGGKYEQYF. DNA for the CDR3: TGTGCCAGCAGCACGGGGGGGAAATACGAGCAGTACTTC.

In this sample, this clone turned up a few times. CDR3 amino acids: CASSGRGSSYEQYF. The CDR3 DNA reads TGTGCCAGCAGTGGACGGGGAAGCTCCTACGAGCAGTACTTC. The V gene is TRBV6-6, the J gene TRBJ2-7, with D possibly being TRBD2 (5 bases). Germline assignment: CDR1 MNHNY and CDR2 SVGAGI (reference sequence). CDR3 length: 14 residues. Between the trimmed V and J ends, which lost 5 bases and 0 bases, there was a span of 11 bases.

The rearrangement joins TRBV9 to TRBJ1-5, with D perhaps matching TRBD1 (5 bases). Germline CDR1 SGDLS, CDR2 YYNGEE. With 3 bases removed from V and 3 bases from J, the gap between germline ends came to 10 bases. The CDR3 has 14 residues. The CDR3 reads CASSGGQNNQPQHF. The CDR3 coding sequence is TGTGCCAGCAGCGGTGGACAAAACAATCAGCCCCAGCATTTT.

The J gene is TRBJ2-1, the V gene TRBV30; 8 nucleotides match TRBD2. The CDR3 consists of 17 residues. CDR1 and CDR2 from the germline V gene are GTSNPN and SVGIG (reference sequence). The trim removed 2 bases at V and 2 bases at J, leaving 11 bases unmatched. The CDR3 coding sequence is TGTGCCTGGAGTACGAAGGAACTAGCGGTAACCTACAATGAGCAGTTCTTC. It translates to CAWSTKELAVTYNEQFF.

The V gene is TRBV6-5, the J gene TRBJ1-1, with D possibly matching TRBD1 (5 bases). The CDR3 runs 16 residues. CDR1 is MNHEY and CDR2 is SVGAGI in the germline V gene. The ends were cut back, 0 bases at V and 4 bases at J, with 15 bases in the middle. CDR3 region: CASSYSSLPRATEAFF. CDR3 in DNA: TGTGCCAGCAGTTACTCGAGTCTACCCAGGGCCACTGAAGCTTTCTTT.

V usage is TRBV7-2 and J usage is TRBJ1-2, with unresolved D. The germline V gene encodes CDR1 SGHTA and CDR2 FQGNSA. Trimming cost V 1 base and J 0 bases, with 6 bases left between them. The CDR3 runs 14 residues. CDR3 sequence: CASSLVTANYGYTF. The CDR3 DNA is TGTGCCAGCAGCTTAGTCACAGCTAACTATGGCTACACCTTC.

The genes are TRBV10-3 and TRBJ1-3; 7 nucleotides align to TRBD1. The CDR3 runs to 14 residues. V lost 6 bases and J lost 8; bases outside the gene matches: 10. Germline V gene sequence: CDR1 ENHRY, CDR2 SYGVKD. CDR3 sequence reads: CAIRKTGRGDTIYF. As DNA, the CDR3 is TGTGCCATCAGGAAGACAGGGAGAGGAGACACCATATATTTT.

This chain joins TRBV29-1 and TRBJ2-6; a possible D gene is TRBD1 (6 bases). CDR1 SQVTM and CDR2 ANQGSEA come from the germline V gene. V shed 7 bases and J shed 4 bases, with 17 bases lying between them. The CDR3 has 15 amino acids. CDR3 in DNA: TGCAGCGCCAACATGGGGGCATCAGGGGCCAACGTCCTGACTTTC. Amino acids: CSANMGASGANVLTF.

The CDR3 sequence: CASSPRSPETQYF. As DNA, the CDR3 is TGTGCCAGCAGCCCCCGGTCCCCTGAGACCCAGTACTTC. This chain joins TRBV7-9 and TRBJ2-5; the D is unclear. Trimming shortened V by 5 bases and J by 5 bases, and 12 bases separated the two germline ends. From germline, CDR1 is SEHNR and CDR2 FQNEAQ (reference sequence). The CDR3 runs 13 residues. Filled out from reference TRBV7-9 and TRBJ2-5, the complete variable domain reads DTGVSQNPRHKITKRGQNVTFRCDPISEHNRLYWYRQTLGQGPEFLTYFQNEAQLEKSRLLSDRFSAERPKGSFSTLEIQRTEQGDSAMYLCASSPRSPETQYFGPGTRLLVL.

The chain joins TRBV9 to TRBJ2-2, with TRBD2 matching over 16 bases. CDR3 length: 17 residues. V gave up 3 bases and J gave up 8 bases; unmatched junction bases: 7. In germline, CDR1 is SGDLS, CDR2 YYNGEE. As DNA, the CDR3 is TGTGCCAGCAGCGCTACCGGGACTAGCGGGGGGGGAGGGGAGCTGTTTTTT. Its protein product is CASSATGTSGGGGELFF.

V gene TRBV30 combines with J gene TRBJ1-3; a weak D match, TRBD1 (5 bases). The CDR3 consists of 12 residues. Trimming removed 2 bases from V and 8 bases from J, with 10 bases in between. The germline V gene has CDR1 GTSNPN and CDR2 SVGIG (reference sequence). The CDR3 loop is CAWSWGADTIYF. The CDR3 coding sequence is TGTGCCTGGAGTTGGGGCGCGGACACCATATATTTT.

The chain combines TRBV2 with TRBJ1-4; D uncertain. This CDR3 has 16 residues. The V gene's germline CDR1 is SNHLY and CDR2 FYNNEI. V lost 0 bases and J 4 bases, leaving 12 bases between the germline ends. As DNA, the CDR3 is TGTGCCAGCAGTGAAGCGCTTCCCACAGATAATGAAAAACTGTTTTTT. This codes for CASSEALPTDNEKLFF.

The rearrangement links TRBV29-1 to TRBJ2-7; 13 bases agree with TRBD2. The CDR3 loop spans 15 amino acids. V gave up 6 bases and J gave up 4 bases; unmatched junction bases: 9. From germline, CDR1 is SQVTM and CDR2 ANQGSEA. CDR3 DNA sequence: TGCAGCGTCAGACTAGCGGGAGGTATCGCGTACGAGCAGTACTTC. Its protein product is CSVRLAGGIAYEQYF.

As to this clone: The junction does not match germline at one end; this may be a read error. This rearrangement joins TRBV6-4 to TRBJ2-3; 9 bases match TRBD2. CDR1 MRHNA and CDR2 SNTAGT come from the germline V gene. The CDR3 length is 17 residues. The CDR3: CASSDSPGLAHTNTQYF. CDR3 in DNA: TGTGCCAGCAGTGACTCACCGGGACTAGCTCACACAAATACGCAGTATTTT.

This clone was found a few times. J is TRBJ1-5 and V is TRBV5-6, with TRBD1 as a possible D gene (5 bases). CDR3 length: 16 residues. Trimming took off 4 bases at V and 5 bases at J, with 19 bases between the two ends. Germline assignment: CDR1 SGHDT and CDR2 YYEEEE. The CDR3 sequence: CASSIGGGRRDQPQHF. The DNA for the CDR3 is TGTGCCAGCAGCATCGGGGGAGGGCGTAGAGATCAGCCCCAGCATTTT.

Comments on this clone: One end of the junction fails to match germline, which may point to a read error. The chain uses TRBV7-9 and TRBJ1-2; D unresolved. Per germline, CDR1 SEHNR and CDR2 FQNEAQ (reference sequence). This CDR3 is built from 13 residues. As DNA, the CDR3 is TGTTCCAGCACCTTAGGGTCTAGAGGGGGCTACACCTTC. It translates to CSSTLGSRGGYTF.

The chain combines TRBV5-4 with TRBJ1-2, with D uncertain. Trimming removed 6 bases from V and 8 bases from J, with 23 bases in between. The germline gives CDR1 SGHNT, CDR2 YYREEE (reference sequence). The CDR3 runs 15 residues. The CDR3 sequence: CASTPDLGRSDGYTF. CDR3 DNA: TGTGCCAGCACCCCAGACCTGGGGAGGTCAGACGGCTACACCTTC.

The chain links TRBV29-1 to TRBJ1-2, with D uncertain. V gave up 2 bases and J gave up 4 bases, with 5 bases separating them. This CDR3 has 11 residues. From germline, CDR1 is SQVTM and CDR2 ANQGSEA. The CDR3 reads CSVERGYGYTF. In nucleotides, the CDR3 is TGCAGCGTTGAACGGGGCTATGGCTACACCTTC. Full variable domain (missing parts from reference TRBV29-1 and TRBJ1-2): SAVISQKPSRDICQRGTSLTIQCQVDSQVTMMFWYRQQPGQSLTLIATANQGSEATYESGFVIDKFPISRPNLTFSTLTVSNMSPEDSSIYLCSVERGYGYTFGSGTRLTVV.

The V gene is TRBV2, the J gene TRBJ1-5; 8 bases fit TRBD1. This CDR3 is built from 14 residues. The germline CDR1 and CDR2 sequences are SNHLY and FYNNEI. V shed 5 bases, J shed 9 bases, and the junction held 9 bases outside the gene matches. CDR3 in DNA: TGTGCCAGCAGTCCGCGGACAGGGACGGGGCCCCAGCATTTT. Amino acids: CASSPRTGTGPQHF. Full variable domain (rest looked up from reference TRBV2 and TRBJ1-5): EPEVTQTPSHQVTQMGQEVILRCVPISNHLYFYWYRQILGQKVEFLVSFYNNEISEKSEIFDDQFSVERPDGSNFTLKIRSTKLEDSAMYFCASSPRTGTGPQHFGDGTRLSIL.

The J gene is TRBJ2-4, the V gene TRBV6-6, with D perhaps TRBD2 (6 bases). V was pared by 2 bases and J by 0 bases, with 11 bases between. Per germline, CDR1 MNHNY and CDR2 SVGAGI (reference sequence). The CDR3 spans 16 residues. The CDR3 nucleotides read TGTGCCAGCAGTTACGGAGGGACTGTAGCCAAAAACATTCAGTACTTC. Amino acids: CASSYGGTVAKNIQYF.